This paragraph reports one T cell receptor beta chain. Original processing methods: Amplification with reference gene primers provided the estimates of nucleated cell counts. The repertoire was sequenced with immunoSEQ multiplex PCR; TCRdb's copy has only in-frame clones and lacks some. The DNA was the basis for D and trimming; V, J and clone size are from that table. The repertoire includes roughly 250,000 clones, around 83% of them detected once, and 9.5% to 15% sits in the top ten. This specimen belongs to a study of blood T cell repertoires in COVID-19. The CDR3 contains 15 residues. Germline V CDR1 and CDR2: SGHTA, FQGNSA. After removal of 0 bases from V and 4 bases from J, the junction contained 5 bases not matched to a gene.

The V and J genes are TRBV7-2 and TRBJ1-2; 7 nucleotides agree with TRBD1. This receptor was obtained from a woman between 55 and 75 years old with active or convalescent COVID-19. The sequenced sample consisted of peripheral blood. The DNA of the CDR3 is TGTGCCAGCAGCTTAGCGGGGGGACAGCCCTATGGCTACACCTTC. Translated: CASSLAGGQPYGYTF.